This T cell receptor (beta chain) was identified in a study of OX40 agonist ivuxolimab in advanced cancers. Study-level background: The study reported partial responses in three patients: one hepatocellular carcinoma, two cutaneous melanoma.

V shed 5 bases and J shed 11 bases, with 12 bases lying between them. The CDR3 is made up of 11 amino acids. CDR1 is MNHNS, CDR2 SASEGT, per germline. Assay: immunoSEQ multiplex PCR; the TCRdb copy retains only in-frame clones and omits some. The sample contains 25,000 to 35,000 clones, approximately 86% of which appear only once. Patients were ruled out by autoimmune disease history or systemic immunosuppression. Collection of blood occurred at baseline, at cycle 4 day 1, and at cycle 7 day 1. J is TRBJ1-1 and V is TRBV6-1; D unclear. Sample: CD4+ or CD8+ T cells sorted from blood, taken in a trial of the OX40 agonist ivuxolimab. The TCR sequence derives from an adult with an advanced solid tumor such as melanoma, head and neck, liver or kidney cancer. CDR3 in amino acids: CASSYGGRAFF. In nucleotides, the CDR3 is TGTGCCAGCAGTTACGGAGGGAGGGCTTTCTTT.